This TCR beta chain was sequenced in a study of regulatory T cells in long-lasting Graves disease. Combining iRepertoire HTBI primers with Arm-PCR of CDR3 regions, the authors built TCR beta libraries. MiXCR, applied by TCRdb to the multiplex PCR reads, yields one record per CDR3 protein. This repertoire shows roughly 700,000 distinct CDR3 sequences, 30% found once; its top ten account for about two fifths. CDR1 is KGHSH, CDR2 LQKENI, per germline. J gave up 6 bases and V 0 bases, and 10 bases lay outside the gene matches. The CDR3 spans 16 residues. The time point is: persistent/refractory GD, antithyroid drugs over 5 years with positive TRAb. There was RNA extracted from PBMCs, and the TCR library was made from it. Study-level points and caveats: TCR diversity in persistent Graves' patients was below that of newly diagnosed ones. Among persistent patients, a larger number of public clonotypes were shared (around 3,000) than among newly diagnosed patients (966). TRBV28, TRBJ1-2 and TRBJ2-5 emerged as the favored segments in persistent disease.

This clonotype showed up just a few times. Its matching antigen is unknown. The chain couples TRBV18 to TRBJ1-2; 7 bases are shared with TRBD1. This receptor was obtained from a female donor with Graves disease. The sequencing here drew on peripheral blood mononuclear cells (PBMCs), taken when the disease was refractory, from a patient treated with antithyroid drugs. CDR3 DNA: TGTGCCAGCTCACCACCACTGGGCAGGGGGAAAGATGGCTACACCTTC. As protein: CASSPPLGRGKDGYTF. Looking up the rest from reference TRBV18 and TRBJ1-2 gives the full variable domain: NAGVMQNPRHLVRRRGQEARLRCSPMKGHSHVYWYRQLPEEGLKFMVYLQKENIIDESGMPKERFSAEFPKEGPSILRIQQVVRGDSAAYFCASSPPLGRGKDGYTFGSGTRLTVV.